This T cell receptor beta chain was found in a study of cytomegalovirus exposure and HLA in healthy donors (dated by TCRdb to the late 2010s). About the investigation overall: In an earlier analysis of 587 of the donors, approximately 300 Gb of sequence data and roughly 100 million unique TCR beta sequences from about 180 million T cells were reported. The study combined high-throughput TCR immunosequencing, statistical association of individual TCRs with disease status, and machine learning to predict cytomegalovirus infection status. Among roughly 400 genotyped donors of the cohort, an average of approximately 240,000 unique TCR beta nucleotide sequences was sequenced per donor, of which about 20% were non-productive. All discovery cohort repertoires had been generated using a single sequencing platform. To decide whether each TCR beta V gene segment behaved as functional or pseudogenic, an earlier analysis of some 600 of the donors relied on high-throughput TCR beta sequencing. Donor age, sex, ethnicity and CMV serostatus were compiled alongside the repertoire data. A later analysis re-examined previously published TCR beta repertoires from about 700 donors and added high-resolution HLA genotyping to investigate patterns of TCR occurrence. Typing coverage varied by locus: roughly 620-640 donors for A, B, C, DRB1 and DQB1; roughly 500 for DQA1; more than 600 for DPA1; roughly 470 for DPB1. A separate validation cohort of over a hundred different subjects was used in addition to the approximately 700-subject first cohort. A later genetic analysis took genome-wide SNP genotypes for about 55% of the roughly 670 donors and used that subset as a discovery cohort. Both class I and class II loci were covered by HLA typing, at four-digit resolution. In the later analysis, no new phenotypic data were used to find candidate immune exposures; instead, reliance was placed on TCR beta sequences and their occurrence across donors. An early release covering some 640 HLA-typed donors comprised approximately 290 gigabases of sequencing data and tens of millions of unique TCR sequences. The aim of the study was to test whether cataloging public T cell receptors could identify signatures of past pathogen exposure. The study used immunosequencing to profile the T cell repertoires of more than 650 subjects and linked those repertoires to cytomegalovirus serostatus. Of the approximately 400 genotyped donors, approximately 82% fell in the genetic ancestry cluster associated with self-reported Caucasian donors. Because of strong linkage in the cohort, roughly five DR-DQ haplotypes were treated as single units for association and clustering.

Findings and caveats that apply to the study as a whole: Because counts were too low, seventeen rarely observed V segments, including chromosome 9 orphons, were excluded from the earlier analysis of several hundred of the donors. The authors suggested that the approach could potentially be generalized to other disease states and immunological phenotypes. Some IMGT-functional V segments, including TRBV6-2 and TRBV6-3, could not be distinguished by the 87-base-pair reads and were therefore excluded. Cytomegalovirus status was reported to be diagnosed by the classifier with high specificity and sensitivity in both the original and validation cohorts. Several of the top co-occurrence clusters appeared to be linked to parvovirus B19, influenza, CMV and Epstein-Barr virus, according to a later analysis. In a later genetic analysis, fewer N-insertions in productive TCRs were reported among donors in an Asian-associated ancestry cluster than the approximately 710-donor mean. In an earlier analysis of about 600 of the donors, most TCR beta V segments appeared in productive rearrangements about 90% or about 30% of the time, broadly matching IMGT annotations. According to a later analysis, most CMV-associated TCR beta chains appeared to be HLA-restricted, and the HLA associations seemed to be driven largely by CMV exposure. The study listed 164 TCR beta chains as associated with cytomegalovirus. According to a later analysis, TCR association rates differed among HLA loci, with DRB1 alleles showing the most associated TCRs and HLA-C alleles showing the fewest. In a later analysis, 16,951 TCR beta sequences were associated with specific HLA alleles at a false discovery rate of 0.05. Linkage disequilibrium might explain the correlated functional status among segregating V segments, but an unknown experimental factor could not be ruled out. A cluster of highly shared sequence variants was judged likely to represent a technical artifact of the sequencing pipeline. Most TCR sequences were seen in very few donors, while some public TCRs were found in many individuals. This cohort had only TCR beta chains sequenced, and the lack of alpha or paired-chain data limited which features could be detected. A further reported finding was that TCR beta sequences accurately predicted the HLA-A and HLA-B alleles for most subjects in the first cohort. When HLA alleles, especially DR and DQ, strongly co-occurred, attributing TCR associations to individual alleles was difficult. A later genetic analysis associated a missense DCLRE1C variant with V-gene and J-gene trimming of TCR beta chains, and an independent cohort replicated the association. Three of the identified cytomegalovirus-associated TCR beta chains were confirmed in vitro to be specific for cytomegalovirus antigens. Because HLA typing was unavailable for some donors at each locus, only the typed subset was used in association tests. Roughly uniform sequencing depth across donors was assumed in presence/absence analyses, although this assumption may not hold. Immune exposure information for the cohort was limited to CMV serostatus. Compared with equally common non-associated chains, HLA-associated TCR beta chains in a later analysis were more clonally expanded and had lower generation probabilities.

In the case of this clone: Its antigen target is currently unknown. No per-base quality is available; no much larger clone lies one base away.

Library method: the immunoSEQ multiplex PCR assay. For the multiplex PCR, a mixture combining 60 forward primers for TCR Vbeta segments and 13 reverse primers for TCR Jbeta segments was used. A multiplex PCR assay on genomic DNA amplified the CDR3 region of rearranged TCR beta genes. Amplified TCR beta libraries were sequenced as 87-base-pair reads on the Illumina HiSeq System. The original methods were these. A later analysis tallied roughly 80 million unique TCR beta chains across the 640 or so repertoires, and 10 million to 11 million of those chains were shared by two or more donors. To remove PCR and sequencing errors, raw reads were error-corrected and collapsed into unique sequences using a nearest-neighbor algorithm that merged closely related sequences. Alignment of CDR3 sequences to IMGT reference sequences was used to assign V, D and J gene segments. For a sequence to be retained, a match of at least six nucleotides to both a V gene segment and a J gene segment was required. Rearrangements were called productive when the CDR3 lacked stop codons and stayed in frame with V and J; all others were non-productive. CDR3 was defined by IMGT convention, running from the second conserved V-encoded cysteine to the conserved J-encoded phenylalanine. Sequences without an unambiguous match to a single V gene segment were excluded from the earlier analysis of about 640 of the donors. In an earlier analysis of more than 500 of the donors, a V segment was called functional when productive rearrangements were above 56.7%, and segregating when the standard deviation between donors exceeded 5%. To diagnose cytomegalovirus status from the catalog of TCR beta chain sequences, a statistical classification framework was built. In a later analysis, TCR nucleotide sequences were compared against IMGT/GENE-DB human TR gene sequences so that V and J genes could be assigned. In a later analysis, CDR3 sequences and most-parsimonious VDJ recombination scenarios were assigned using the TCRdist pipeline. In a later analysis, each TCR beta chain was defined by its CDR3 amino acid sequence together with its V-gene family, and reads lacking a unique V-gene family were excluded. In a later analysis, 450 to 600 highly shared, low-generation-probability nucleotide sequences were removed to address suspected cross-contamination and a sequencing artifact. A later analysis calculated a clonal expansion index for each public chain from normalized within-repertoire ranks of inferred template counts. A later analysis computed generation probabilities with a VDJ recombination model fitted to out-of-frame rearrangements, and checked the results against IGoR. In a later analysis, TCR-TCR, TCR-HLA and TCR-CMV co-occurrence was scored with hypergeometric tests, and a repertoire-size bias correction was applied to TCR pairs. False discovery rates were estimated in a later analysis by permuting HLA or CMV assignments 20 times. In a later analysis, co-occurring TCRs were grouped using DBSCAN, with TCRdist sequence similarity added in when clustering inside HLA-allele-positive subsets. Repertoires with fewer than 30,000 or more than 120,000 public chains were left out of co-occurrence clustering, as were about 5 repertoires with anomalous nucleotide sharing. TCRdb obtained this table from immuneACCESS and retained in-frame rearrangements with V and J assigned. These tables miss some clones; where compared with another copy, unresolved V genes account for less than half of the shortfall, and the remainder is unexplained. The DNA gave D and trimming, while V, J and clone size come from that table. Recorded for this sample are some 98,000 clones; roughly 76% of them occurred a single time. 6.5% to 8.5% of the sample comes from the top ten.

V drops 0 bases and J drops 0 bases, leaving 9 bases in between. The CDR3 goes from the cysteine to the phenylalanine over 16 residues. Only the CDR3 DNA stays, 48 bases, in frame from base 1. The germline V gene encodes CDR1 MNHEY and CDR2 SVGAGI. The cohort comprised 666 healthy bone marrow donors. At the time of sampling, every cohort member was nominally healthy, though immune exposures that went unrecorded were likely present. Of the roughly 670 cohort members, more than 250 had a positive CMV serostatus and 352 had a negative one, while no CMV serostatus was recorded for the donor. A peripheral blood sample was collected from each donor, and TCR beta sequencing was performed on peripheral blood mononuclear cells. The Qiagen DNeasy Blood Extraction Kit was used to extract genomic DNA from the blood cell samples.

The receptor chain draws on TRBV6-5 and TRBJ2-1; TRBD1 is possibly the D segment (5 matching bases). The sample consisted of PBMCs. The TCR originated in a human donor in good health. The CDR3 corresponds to CASSYSRTFSYNEQFF. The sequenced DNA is TGTGCCAGCAGTTACTCGAGGACATTCTCCTACAATGAGCAGTTCTTC.